Below, 21 T cell receptor beta chains from the same sample are listed, as sequenced in a study of blood T cell repertoires in COVID-19. The data were produced by immunoSEQ multiplex PCR, yet TCRdb's version contains in-frame clones alone and is incomplete. The sample has about 190,000 clones; about 88% are singletons. Material for sequencing was peripheral blood. All receptors come from a woman in her twenties or thirties with active or convalescent COVID-19.

The rearrangement links TRBV28 to TRBJ1-2; TRBD1 matches 7 bases. Germline V gene data show CDR1 as MDHEN and CDR2 as SYDVKM. This CDR3 region has 12 residues. V trimming: 8 bases; J trimming: 8 bases; junction bases outside the gene matches: 8. The CDR3 DNA sequence: TGTGCCAGCGGGGACAGAACGCGAGGCTACACCTTC. Protein product: CASGDRTRGYTF.

This rearrangement joins TRBV6-5 to TRBJ1-1; tentative D call: TRBD1 (5 bases). The length of the CDR3 is 15 residues. The V end lost 5 bases, the J end lost 1 base, and 14 bases lay between the germline ends. Germline V gene sequence: CDR1 MNHEY, CDR2 SVGAGI. The CDR3 loop is CASSKLQVGNTEAFF. CDR3 nucleotides: TGTGCCAGCAGTAAACTACAGGTTGGGAACACTGAAGCTTTCTTT.

There are a few counts of this clone. The CDR3 nucleotides read TGTGCCATCAGTTCCCAAGACAGGGGCGCAGACGAGCAGTACTTC. It yields the protein CAISSQDRGADEQYF. The chain recombines TRBV10-3 with TRBJ2-7; the match to TRBD1 covers 8 bases. J gave up 5 bases and V 5 bases, and 11 bases lay outside the gene matches. Germline V gene data show CDR1 as ENHRY and CDR2 as SYGVKD. The length of the CDR3 is 15 residues.

This chain uses TRBV24-1 with TRBJ2-1, with a weak D call TRBD2 (6 bases). The V end lost 0 bases, the J end lost 9 bases, and 20 bases lay between the germline ends. The CDR3 length is 17 residues. Germline V gene lookup returns CDR1 KGHDR and CDR2 SFDVKD. The CDR3 sequence is CATSDLRGGITAGEQFF. CDR3 nucleotide sequence: TGTGCCACCAGTGATTTGCGGGGCGGGATAACGGCGGGTGAGCAGTTCTTC.

This chain uses TRBV19 with TRBJ2-3; no firm D call. The CDR3 has 13 residues. Trimming pared 6 bases from V and 0 bases from J, leaving 7 bases between. CDR1 is LNHDA and CDR2 is SQIVND in the germline V gene (reference sequence). For the CDR3, the DNA is TGTGCCAGTAGGGCTAGTAGCACAGATACGCAGTATTTT. Amino acid sequence: CASRASSTDTQYF.

The V gene is TRBV2, the J gene TRBJ2-7, with TRBD1 identical over 9 bases. This CDR3 region has 14 residues. Germline CDR1 SNHLY, CDR2 FYNNEI. The V gene end was trimmed by 6 bases and the J gene end by 5 bases; junction bases not matched to a gene: 8. This CDR3 reads CASRKGQGMHEQYF. The CDR3 region has the DNA TGTGCCAGCAGGAAGGGACAGGGTATGCACGAGCAGTACTTC.

The V and J genes are TRBV5-1 and TRBJ1-2; D is uncertain. CDR3 length equals 12 residues. The germline gives CDR1 SGHRS, CDR2 YFSETQ. V was clipped by 0 bases and J by 8 bases, with 8 bases between them. This CDR3 reads CASSLDQAGYTF. The DNA for the CDR3 is TGCGCCAGCAGCTTGGACCAGGCAGGCTACACCTTC.

The chain combines TRBV9 with TRBJ2-3; D is unclear. V lost 3 bases and J lost 0, with 11 bases in between. Germline CDR1 SGDLS, CDR2 YYNGEE. This CDR3 comprises 15 residues. In DNA form, the CDR3 reads TGTGCCAGCAGCGACTTACGGTCTAGCACAGATACGCAGTATTTT. It is translated as CASSDLRSSTDTQYF.

The gene calls are TRBV7-8 and TRBJ1-2; D ambiguous. The CDR3 is made up of 14 amino acids. In germline, CDR1 is SGHVS, CDR2 FQNEAQ. Trimming removed 5 bases at V and 5 bases at J, with 15 bases between. The DNA of the CDR3 is TGTGCCAGCAGCCCCCGTCTTCGCGGTTATGGCTACACCTTC. Translation: CASSPRLRGYGYTF.

The chain links TRBV14 to TRBJ2-1; the D gene is possibly TRBD2 (5 bases). The CDR3 totals 12 residues. V lost 3 bases to trimming and J lost 8 bases, with 8 bases between them. Per the germline V gene, CDR1 is SGHDN and CDR2 is FVKESK. CDR3 residues: CASSHASYEQFF. The CDR3 DNA reads as TGTGCCAGCAGCCACGCTAGCTATGAGCAGTTCTTC.

The chain joins TRBV5-4 to TRBJ2-7; TRBD1 is a possible D gene (5 bases). Trimming took 1 base from V and 4 from J, leaving 9 bases between them. CDR3 length: 13 amino acids. The germline CDR1 and CDR2 sequences are SGHNT and YYREEE (reference sequence). CDR3: CASSLRGKYEQYF. Here the CDR3 DNA reads TGTGCCAGCAGCTTGAGGGGTAAATACGAGCAGTACTTC.

The chain employs TRBV7-9 and TRBJ1-1; D may be TRBD1 (5 bases). Between the trimmed V and J ends, which lost 5 bases and 7 bases, there was a span of 17 bases. The CDR3 spans 14 residues. CDR1 and CDR2 from the germline V gene are SEHNR and FQNEAQ (reference sequence). In DNA, the CDR3 is TGTGCCAGCAGCCCCAGTGGGGCGAACGGTGAAGCTTTCTTT. It yields the protein CASSPSGANGEAFF.

This chain links TRBV7-9 with TRBJ1-2, with TRBD1 as a possible D gene (5 bases). The V end was cut by 5 bases, the J end by 5 bases, with 21 bases between. This CDR3 region has 16 residues. Germline values: CDR1 SEHNR, CDR2 FQNEAQ (reference sequence). CDR3 loop: CASSPGTGKDWYGYTF. The CDR3 DNA sequence: TGTGCCAGCAGCCCAGGTACAGGAAAGGATTGGTATGGCTACACCTTC.

The rearrangement joins TRBV3-1 (or the pseudogene TRBV3-2) to TRBJ1-6; D perhaps matches TRBD1 (6 bases). V lost 4 bases, J lost 5 bases, and 15 bases lay in between. The CDR3 extends over 16 amino acids. Looked up from germline, CDR1 is LGHDT and CDR2 is YNNKEL (reference sequence). The DNA for the CDR3 is TGTGCCAGCAGCCCGGGCGGGGGCTGGGATAATTCACCCCTCCACTTT. Its translation is CASSPGGGWDNSPLHF.

The V gene is TRBV5-4, the J gene TRBJ2-3; 9 bases are shared with TRBD2. The CDR3 contains 15 residues. CDR1 is SGHNT, CDR2 YYREEE, per germline (reference sequence). The V gene end was trimmed by 3 bases and the J gene end by 5 bases; junction bases not matched to a gene: 7. The CDR3 here is CASSSRTSVGDTQYF. The CDR3 DNA is TGTGCCAGCAGCTCTAGGACTAGCGTCGGAGATACGCAGTATTTT.

V is TRBV7-9 and J is TRBJ1-2; possibly TRBD1 for D (6 bases). Germline loops: CDR1 SEHNR, CDR2 FQNEAQ (reference sequence). This CDR3 comprises 15 residues. Trimming shortened V by 5 bases and J by 5 bases, and 18 bases separated the two germline ends. The CDR3: CASSPREGVGYGYTF. CDR3 coding DNA: TGTGCCAGCAGCCCCCGGGAGGGGGTAGGGTATGGCTACACCTTC.

This clone was seen a single time. The V and J genes are TRBV18 and TRBJ1-1; 8 positions agree with TRBD1. Germline loops: CDR1 KGHSH, CDR2 LQKENI. The CDR3 sequence is 15 residues long. Trimming removed 2 bases from V and 0 bases from J; junction bases left unmatched: 2. The CDR3 coding sequence is TGTGCCAGCTCACCAACAGGGGGGCTGAACACTGAAGCTTTCTTT. Protein: CASSPTGGLNTEAFF.

The J gene is TRBJ1-1, the V gene TRBV13; unclear D gene. With 0 bases removed from V and 7 bases from J, the gap between germline ends came to 12 bases. Germline V gene sequence: CDR1 PRHDT, CDR2 FYEKMQ (reference sequence). The CDR3 loop spans 14 amino acids. CDR3 loop: CASSLGLGVVEAFF. For the CDR3, the DNA is TGTGCCAGCAGCTTAGGCCTGGGAGTCGTTGAAGCTTTCTTT. Together with reference TRBV13 and TRBJ1-1, the CDR3 gives the full variable domain: AAGVIQSPRHLIKEKRETATLKCYPIPRHDTVYWYQQGPGQDPQFLISFYEKMQSDKGSIPDRFSAQQFSDYHSELNMSSLELGDSALYFCASSLGLGVVEAFFGQGTRLTVV.

V gene TRBV29-1 combines with J gene TRBJ1-3; D is undetermined. Germline lookup yields CDR1 SQVTM and CDR2 ANQGSEA. The CDR3 is 16 residues long. V dropped 4 bases and J dropped 0 bases, with 16 bases sitting between them. The CDR3 DNA sequence: TGCAGCGTTGGGGTTGAGAGGGTAAACTCTGGAAACACCATATATTTT. It specifies CSVGVERVNSGNTIYF.

This chain links TRBV10-2 with TRBJ2-5, with 12 bases matching TRBD2. V shed 6 bases, J shed 4 bases, and the junction held 3 bases outside the gene matches. Germline V gene sequence: CDR1 WSHSY, CDR2 SAAADI. This CDR3 is 14 amino acids long. CDR3 nucleotides: TGCGCCAGCAGGAAGACTAGCGGGGGAGAGACCCAGTACTTC. Translating it yields CASRKTSGGETQYF.

This clone was counted between two and nine times. V usage is TRBV6-5 and J usage is TRBJ2-7; TRBD1 aligns across 8 bases. V lost 0 bases, J lost 6 bases, and 7 bases stayed unmatched. The CDR3 consists of 15 residues. The germline V gene has CDR1 MNHEY and CDR2 SVGAGI. The CDR3 DNA reads TGTGCCAGCAGTTACTCGCGGCAGGGGGCCGGCGAGCAGTACTTC. This sequence encodes CASSYSRQGAGEQYF.